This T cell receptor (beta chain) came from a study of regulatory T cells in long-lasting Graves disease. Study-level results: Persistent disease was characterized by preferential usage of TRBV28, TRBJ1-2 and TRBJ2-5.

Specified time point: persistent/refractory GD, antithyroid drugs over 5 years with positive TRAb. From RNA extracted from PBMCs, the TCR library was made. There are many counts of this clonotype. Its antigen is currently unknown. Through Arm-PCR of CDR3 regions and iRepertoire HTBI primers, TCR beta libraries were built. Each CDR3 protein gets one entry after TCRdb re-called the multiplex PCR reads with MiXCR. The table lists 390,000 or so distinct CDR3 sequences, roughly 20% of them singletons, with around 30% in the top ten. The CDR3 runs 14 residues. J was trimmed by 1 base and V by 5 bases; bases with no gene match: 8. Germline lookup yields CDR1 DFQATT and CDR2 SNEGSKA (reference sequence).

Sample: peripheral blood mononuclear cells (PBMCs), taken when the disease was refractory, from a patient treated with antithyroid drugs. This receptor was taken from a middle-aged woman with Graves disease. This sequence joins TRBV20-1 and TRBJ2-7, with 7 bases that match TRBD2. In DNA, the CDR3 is TGCAGTGCTTATCTGGCGGGAGCTTCCTACGAGCAGTACTTC. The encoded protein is CSAYLAGASYEQYF.